The rows below give T cell receptor beta chains drawn from one sample of a study of vaccination and CD4 T cells after COVID-19. MiXCR, applied by TCRdb to the PCR reads, yields one record per CDR3 protein. The sample carries some 10,000 distinct CDR3 sequences, roughly two fifths recorded once. These receptors' targets are unknown. Specimen: CD4+ T cells from blood, cultured in vitro. Receptors were obtained from a human donor who had recovered from COVID-19. Each CDR3 is given with its conserved first and last residue. A D gene is named only where the DNA matches it firmly. For some rows the clone size is stated as once, few or many, or as a class when expanded; others skip it.

TRBD1	few	TRBJ2-2	TRBV24-1	CATSPGTGGLGTGELFF	TGTGCCACCAGCCCCGGGACAGGGGGCCTGGGCACCGGGGAGCTGTTTTTT
-	few	TRBJ1-4	TRBV20-1	CSARDSGALGEKLFF	TGCAGTGCTAGGGACTCAGGGGCGCTAGGTGAAAAACTGTTTTTT
-	-	TRBJ2-3	TRBV5-4	CASSLGGEDTQYF	TGTGCCAGCAGCTTAGGGGGGGAAGATACGCAGTATTTT
-	-	TRBJ2-3	TRBV19	CASSPRGDTQYF	TGTGCCAGTAGCCCCCGCGGAGATACGCAGTATTTT
TRBD1	-	TRBJ2-7	TRBV2	CASRTGGLGEQYF	TGTGCCAGCCGAACAGGGGGATTAGGGGAGCAGTACTTC
-	-	TRBJ1-5	TRBV12-3/TRBV12-4	CASSLSGRVAQHF	TGTGCCAGCAGTTTATCGGGCAGGGTGGCCCAGCATTTT
-	few	TRBJ1-2	TRBV19	CASSIHKGDNGYTF	TGTGCCAGTAGTATACATAAAGGGGATAATGGCTACACCTTC
-	-	TRBJ1-2	TRBV5-4	CASSFSPTYGYTF	TGTGCCAGCAGCTTCTCACCCACCTATGGCTACACCTTC
TRBD1	-	TRBJ1-5	TRBV12-3/TRBV12-4	CASSSDRAREPQHF	TGTGCCAGCAGTTCTGACAGGGCAAGAGAGCCCCAGCATTTT
-	-	TRBJ1-6	TRBV11-2	CASSSEGWSSPLHF	TGTGCCAGCAGCTCCGAGGGGTGGTCCTCACCCCTCCACTTT
-	-	TRBJ1-1	TRBV27	CASSLFGEKAFF	TGTGCCAGCAGTCTCTTTGGAGAGAAAGCTTTCTTT
-	few	TRBJ2-1	TRBV5-1	CASSLQWGQGMNNEQFF	TGCGCCAGCAGCCTCCAGTGGGGGCAAGGGATGAACAATGAGCAGTTCTTC
TRBD2	-	TRBJ2-1	TRBV20-1	CSASTSGTYNEQFF	TGCAGTGCCTCGACTAGCGGGACGTACAATGAGCAGTTCTTC
TRBD1	-	TRBJ1-2	TRBV20-1	CSARDGTGPNGYTF	TGCAGTGCTAGAGATGGGACAGGGCCAAATGGCTACACCTTC
TRBD1	-	TRBJ2-7	TRBV11-3	CASSSKDRPYEQYF	TGTGCCAGCAGCTCGAAGGACAGGCCCTACGAGCAGTACTTC
-	few	TRBJ2-7	TRBV4-1	CASSQDFAFSSYEQYF	TGCGCCAGCAGCCAAGATTTCGCCTTCAGCTCCTACGAGCAGTACTTC
-	-	TRBJ2-7	TRBV20-1	CSARAPLGGGNEQYF	TGCAGTGCTAGAGCGCCTCTCGGGGGAGGTAACGAGCAGTACTTC
-	-	TRBJ1-3	TRBV11-2	CASTSTPSGNTIYF	TGTGCCAGCACCTCCACTCCCTCTGGAAACACCATATATTTT
-	few	TRBJ2-3	TRBV30	CAWSTGTPSKATQYF	TGTGCCTGGAGTACCGGGACCCCCTCTAAGGCTACGCAGTATTTT
TRBD1	few	TRBJ1-2	TRBV10-3	CAISDSTGDTF	TGTGCCATCAGTGATTCAACAGGGGACACCTTC
TRBD2	once	TRBJ2-3	TRBV9	CASSGRSGGTDTQYF	TGTGCCAGCAGCGGCCGTAGCGGGGGCACAGATACGCAGTATTTT
-	-	TRBJ2-6	TRBV5-1	CASSVISGANVLTF	TGCGCCAGCAGCGTGATCTCTGGGGCCAACGTCCTGACTTTC
-	-	TRBJ2-1	TRBV2	CASRWGGGAHEQFF	TGTGCCAGCAGATGGGGCGGCGGGGCCCATGAGCAGTTCTTC
-	-	TRBJ1-5	TRBV2	CASNYRLGQPQHF	TGTGCCAGCAATTACAGGTTGGGGCAGCCCCAGCATTTT
TRBD1	-	TRBJ1-2	TRBV29-1	CSVNRGGYGYTF	TGCAGCGTTAACAGGGGAGGGTATGGCTACACCTTC